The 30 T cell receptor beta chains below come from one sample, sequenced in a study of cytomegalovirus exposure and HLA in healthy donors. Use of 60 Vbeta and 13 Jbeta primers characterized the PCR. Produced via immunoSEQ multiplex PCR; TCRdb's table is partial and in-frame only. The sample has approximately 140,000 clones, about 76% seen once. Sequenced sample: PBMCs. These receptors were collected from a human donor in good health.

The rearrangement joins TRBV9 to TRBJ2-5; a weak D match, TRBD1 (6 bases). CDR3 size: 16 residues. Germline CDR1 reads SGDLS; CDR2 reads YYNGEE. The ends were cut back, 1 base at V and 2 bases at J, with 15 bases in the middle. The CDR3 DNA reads TGTGCCAGCAGCGTACAAACAGGGCAGCTACAAGAGACCCAGTACTTC. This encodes CASSVQTGQLQETQYF.

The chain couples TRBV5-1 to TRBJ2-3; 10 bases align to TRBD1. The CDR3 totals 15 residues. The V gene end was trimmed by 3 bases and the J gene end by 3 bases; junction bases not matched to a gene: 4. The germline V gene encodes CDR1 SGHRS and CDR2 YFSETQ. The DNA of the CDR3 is TGCGCCAGCAGCTCGACAGGGGGCAAGACAGATACGCAGTATTTT. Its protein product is CASSSTGGKTDTQYF.

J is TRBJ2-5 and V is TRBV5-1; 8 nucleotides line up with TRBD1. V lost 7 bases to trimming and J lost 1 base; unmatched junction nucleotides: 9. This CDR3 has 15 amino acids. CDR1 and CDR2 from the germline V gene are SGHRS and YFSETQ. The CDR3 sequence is CASGLGQGTQETQYF. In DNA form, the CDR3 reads TGCGCCAGCGGCCTAGGACAGGGCACCCAAGAGACCCAGTACTTC.

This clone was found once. The CDR3 spells CAIHPLLAGVSYNEQFF. The DNA of the CDR3 is TGTGCCATCCATCCATTGCTAGCGGGAGTATCCTACAATGAGCAGTTCTTC. This chain links TRBV2 with TRBJ2-1, with 10 nucleotides matching TRBD2. Trimming removed 10 bases from V and 1 base from J; junction bases left unmatched: 13. This CDR3 comprises 17 residues. Germline values: CDR1 SNHLY, CDR2 FYNNEI. The full variable domain, completed using reference TRBV2 and TRBJ2-1, is EPEVTQTPSHQVTQMGQEVILRCVPISNHLYFYWYRQILGQKVEFLVSFYNNEISEKSEIFDDQFSVERPDGSNFTLKIRSTKLEDSAMYFCAIHPLLAGVSYNEQFFGPGTRLTVL.

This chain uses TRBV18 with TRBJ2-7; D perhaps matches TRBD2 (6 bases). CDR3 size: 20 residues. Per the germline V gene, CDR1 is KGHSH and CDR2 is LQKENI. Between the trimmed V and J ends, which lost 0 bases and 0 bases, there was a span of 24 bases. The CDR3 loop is CASSPPSGVLEMTNSYEQYF. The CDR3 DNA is TGTGCCAGCTCACCACCGTCGGGGGTGCTGGAAATGACTAACTCCTACGAGCAGTACTTC.

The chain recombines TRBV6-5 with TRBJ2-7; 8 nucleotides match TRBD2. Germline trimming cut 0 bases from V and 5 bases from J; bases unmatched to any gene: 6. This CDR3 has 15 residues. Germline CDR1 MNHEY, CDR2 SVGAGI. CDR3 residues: CASSYSAGEGDEQYF. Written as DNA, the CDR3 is TGTGCCAGCAGTTACTCAGCGGGAGAGGGCGACGAGCAGTACTTC.

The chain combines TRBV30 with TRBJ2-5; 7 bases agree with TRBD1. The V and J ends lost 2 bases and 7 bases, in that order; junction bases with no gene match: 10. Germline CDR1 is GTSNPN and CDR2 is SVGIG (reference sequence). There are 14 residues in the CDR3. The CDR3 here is CAWSRQGDLWTQYF. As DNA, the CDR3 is TGTGCCTGGAGTCGGCAGGGGGATCTATGGACCCAGTACTTC.

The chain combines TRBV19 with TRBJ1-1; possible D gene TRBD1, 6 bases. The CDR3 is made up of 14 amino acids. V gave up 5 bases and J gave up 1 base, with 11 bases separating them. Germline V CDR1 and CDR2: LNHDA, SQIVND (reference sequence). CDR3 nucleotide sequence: TGTGCCAGTAGTCCGGACAGCAGGAACACTGAAGCTTTCTTT. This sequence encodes CASSPDSRNTEAFF.

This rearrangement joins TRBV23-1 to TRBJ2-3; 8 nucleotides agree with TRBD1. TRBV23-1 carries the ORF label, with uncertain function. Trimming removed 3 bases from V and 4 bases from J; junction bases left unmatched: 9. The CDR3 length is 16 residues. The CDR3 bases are TGCGCCAGCAGTCACCCGCTACAGGGGGTGGCAGATACGCAGTATTTT. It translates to CASSHPLQGVADTQYF.

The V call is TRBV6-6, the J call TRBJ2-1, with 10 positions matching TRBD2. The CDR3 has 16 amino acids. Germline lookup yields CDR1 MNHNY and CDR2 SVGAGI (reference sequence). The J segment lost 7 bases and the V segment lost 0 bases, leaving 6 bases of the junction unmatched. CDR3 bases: TGTGCCAGCAGTTACTCGATAGCGGGAGGAGAGAATGAGCAGTTCTTC. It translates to CASSYSIAGGENEQFF.

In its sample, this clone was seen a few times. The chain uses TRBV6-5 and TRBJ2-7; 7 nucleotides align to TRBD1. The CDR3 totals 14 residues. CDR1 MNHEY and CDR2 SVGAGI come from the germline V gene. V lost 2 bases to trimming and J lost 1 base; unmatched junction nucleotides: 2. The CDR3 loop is CASSYLQGSYEQYF. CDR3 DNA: TGTGCCAGCAGTTACCTACAGGGGTCCTACGAGCAGTACTTC.

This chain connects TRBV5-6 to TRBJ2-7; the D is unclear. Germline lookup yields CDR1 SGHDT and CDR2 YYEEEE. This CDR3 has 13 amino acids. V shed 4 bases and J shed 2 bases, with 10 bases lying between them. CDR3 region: CASSARVAYEQYF. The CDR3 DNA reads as TGTGCCAGCAGCGCCCGCGTGGCCTACGAGCAGTACTTC.

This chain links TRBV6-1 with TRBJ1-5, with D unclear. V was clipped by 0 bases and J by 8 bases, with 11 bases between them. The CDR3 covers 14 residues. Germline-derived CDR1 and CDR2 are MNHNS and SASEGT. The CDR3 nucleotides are TGTGCCAGCAGTGAAGCTTCGAGTAATGAGCCCCAGCATTTT. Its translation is CASSEASSNEPQHF.

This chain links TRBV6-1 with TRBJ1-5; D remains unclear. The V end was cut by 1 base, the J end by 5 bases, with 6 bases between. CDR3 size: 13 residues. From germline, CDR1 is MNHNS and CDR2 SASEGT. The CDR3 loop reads CASSEVADQPQHF. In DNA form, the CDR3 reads TGTGCCAGCAGTGAAGTAGCCGATCAGCCCCAGCATTTT.

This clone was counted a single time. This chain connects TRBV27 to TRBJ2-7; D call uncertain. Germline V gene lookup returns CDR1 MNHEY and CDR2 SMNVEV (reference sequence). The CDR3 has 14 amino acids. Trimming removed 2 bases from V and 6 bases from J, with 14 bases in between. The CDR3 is CASSLNSNLAEQYF. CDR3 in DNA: TGTGCCAGCAGTTTAAACAGCAACCTTGCCGAGCAGTACTTC.

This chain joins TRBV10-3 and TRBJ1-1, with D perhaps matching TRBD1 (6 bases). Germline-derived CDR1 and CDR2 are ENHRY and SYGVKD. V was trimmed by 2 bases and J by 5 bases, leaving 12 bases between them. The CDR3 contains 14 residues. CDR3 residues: CAISEGTSWTEAFF. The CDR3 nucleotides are TGTGCCATCAGTGAGGGGACATCTTGGACTGAAGCTTTCTTT.

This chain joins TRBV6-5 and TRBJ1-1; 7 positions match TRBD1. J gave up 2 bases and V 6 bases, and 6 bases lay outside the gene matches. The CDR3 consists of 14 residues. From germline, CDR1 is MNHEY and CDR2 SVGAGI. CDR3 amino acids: CASSRQGSNTEAFF. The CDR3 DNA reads TGTGCCAGCAGCCGACAGGGTAGCAACACTGAAGCTTTCTTT.

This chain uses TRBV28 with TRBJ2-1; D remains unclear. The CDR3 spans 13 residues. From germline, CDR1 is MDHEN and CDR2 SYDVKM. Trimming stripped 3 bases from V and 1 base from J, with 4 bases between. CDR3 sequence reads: CASSFRSYNEQFF. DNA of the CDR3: TGTGCCAGCAGTTTCCGTTCCTACAATGAGCAGTTCTTC.

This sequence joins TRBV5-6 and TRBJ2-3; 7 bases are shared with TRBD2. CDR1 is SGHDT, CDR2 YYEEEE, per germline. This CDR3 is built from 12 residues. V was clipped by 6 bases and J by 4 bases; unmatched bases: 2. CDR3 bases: TGTGCCAGCACCCTAGCGGCAGATACGCAGTATTTT. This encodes CASTLAADTQYF. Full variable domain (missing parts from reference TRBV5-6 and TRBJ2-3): DAGVTQSPTHLIKTRGQQVTLRCSPKSGHDTVSWYQQALGQGPQFIFQYYEEEERQRGNFPDRFSGHQFPNYSSELNVNALLLGDSALYLCASTLAADTQYFGPGTRLTVL.

CDR3 residues: CASSPESTANTGELFF. DNA of the CDR3: TGTGCCAGCTCACCAGAGTCTACTGCGAACACCGGGGAGCTGTTTTTT. The rearrangement links TRBV18 to TRBJ2-2, with no clear D. There are 16 residues in the CDR3. Between the trimmed V and J ends, which lost 2 bases and 0 bases, there was a span of 10 bases. Germline CDR1 is KGHSH and CDR2 is LQKENI.

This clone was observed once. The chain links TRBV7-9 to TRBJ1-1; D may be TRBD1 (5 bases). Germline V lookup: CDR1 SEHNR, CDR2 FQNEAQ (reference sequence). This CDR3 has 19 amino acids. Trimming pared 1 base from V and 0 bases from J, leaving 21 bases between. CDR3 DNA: TGTGCCAGCAGCTTAGATATTGGAGGAGGGGTTAACATGAACACTGAAGCTTTCTTT. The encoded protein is CASSLDIGGGVNMNTEAFF.

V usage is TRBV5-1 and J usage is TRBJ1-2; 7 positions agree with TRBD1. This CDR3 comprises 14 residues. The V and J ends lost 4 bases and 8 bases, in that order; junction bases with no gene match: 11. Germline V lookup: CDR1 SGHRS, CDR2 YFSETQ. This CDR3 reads CASSITGTVGGYTF. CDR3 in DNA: TGCGCCAGCAGCATCACCGGGACAGTAGGCGGCTACACCTTC.

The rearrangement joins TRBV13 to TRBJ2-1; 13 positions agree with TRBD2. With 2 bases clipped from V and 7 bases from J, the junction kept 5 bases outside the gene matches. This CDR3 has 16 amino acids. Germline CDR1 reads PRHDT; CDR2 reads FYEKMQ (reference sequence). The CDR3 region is CASSLTSGRAQNEQFF. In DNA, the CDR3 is TGTGCCAGCAGCTTAACTAGCGGGAGGGCCCAGAATGAGCAGTTCTTC.

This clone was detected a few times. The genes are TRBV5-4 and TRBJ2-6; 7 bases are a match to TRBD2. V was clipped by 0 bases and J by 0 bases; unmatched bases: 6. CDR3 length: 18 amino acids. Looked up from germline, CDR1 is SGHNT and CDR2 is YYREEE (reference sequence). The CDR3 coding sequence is TGTGCCAGCAGCTTGGTCGTCGGGAGGACCTCTGGGGCCAACGTCCTGACTTTC. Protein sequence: CASSLVVGRTSGANVLTF.

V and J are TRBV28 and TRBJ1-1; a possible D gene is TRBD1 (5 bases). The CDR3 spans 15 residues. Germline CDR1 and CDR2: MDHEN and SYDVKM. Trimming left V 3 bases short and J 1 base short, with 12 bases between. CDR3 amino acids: CASSFRGTGNTEAFF. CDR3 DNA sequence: TGTGCCAGCAGTTTTCGGGGGACGGGGAACACTGAAGCTTTCTTT.

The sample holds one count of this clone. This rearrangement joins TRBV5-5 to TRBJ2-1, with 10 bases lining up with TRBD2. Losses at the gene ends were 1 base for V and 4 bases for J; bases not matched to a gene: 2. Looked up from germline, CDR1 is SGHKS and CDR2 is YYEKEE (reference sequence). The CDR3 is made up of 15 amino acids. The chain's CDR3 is CASSLISGRYNEQFF. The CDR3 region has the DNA TGTGCCAGCAGCTTGATTAGCGGGAGGTACAATGAGCAGTTCTTC.

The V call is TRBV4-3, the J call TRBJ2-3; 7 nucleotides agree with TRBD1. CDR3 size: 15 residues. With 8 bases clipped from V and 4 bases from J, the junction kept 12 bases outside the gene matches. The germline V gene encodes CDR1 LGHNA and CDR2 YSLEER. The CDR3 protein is CASSGRGGIADTQYF. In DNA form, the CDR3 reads TGCGCCAGCTCTGGGCGAGGGGGCATAGCAGATACGCAGTATTTT.

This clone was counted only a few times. The CDR3 nucleotides read TGTGCCACCGCGGCCGGACAGACGAGCTCTGGAAACACCATATATTTT. Encoded protein: CATAAGQTSSGNTIYF. The chain has TRBV5-4 and TRBJ1-3; a weak D match, TRBD1 (6 bases). CDR3 length: 16 residues. Trimming took 9 bases from V and 0 from J, leaving 19 bases between them. Germline V lookup: CDR1 SGHNT, CDR2 YYREEE (reference sequence).

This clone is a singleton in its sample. The CDR3 sequence: CASSLRLAGYNEQFF. CDR3 in DNA: TGTGCCAGCAGTTTGAGGCTAGCGGGGTACAATGAGCAGTTCTTC. This rearrangement joins TRBV27 to TRBJ2-1; TRBD2 aligns across 9 bases. Germline values: CDR1 MNHEY, CDR2 SMNVEV (reference sequence). The CDR3 extends over 15 amino acids. Unmatched junction bases numbered 4, after V lost 3 bases and J lost 4 bases.

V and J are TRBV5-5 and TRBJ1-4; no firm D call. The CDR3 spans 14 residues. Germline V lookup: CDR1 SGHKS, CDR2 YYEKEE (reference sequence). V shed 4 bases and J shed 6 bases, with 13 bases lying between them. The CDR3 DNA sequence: TGTGCCAGCAGCCCTCGACCGGAGGATGAAAAACTGTTTTTT. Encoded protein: CASSPRPEDEKLFF.